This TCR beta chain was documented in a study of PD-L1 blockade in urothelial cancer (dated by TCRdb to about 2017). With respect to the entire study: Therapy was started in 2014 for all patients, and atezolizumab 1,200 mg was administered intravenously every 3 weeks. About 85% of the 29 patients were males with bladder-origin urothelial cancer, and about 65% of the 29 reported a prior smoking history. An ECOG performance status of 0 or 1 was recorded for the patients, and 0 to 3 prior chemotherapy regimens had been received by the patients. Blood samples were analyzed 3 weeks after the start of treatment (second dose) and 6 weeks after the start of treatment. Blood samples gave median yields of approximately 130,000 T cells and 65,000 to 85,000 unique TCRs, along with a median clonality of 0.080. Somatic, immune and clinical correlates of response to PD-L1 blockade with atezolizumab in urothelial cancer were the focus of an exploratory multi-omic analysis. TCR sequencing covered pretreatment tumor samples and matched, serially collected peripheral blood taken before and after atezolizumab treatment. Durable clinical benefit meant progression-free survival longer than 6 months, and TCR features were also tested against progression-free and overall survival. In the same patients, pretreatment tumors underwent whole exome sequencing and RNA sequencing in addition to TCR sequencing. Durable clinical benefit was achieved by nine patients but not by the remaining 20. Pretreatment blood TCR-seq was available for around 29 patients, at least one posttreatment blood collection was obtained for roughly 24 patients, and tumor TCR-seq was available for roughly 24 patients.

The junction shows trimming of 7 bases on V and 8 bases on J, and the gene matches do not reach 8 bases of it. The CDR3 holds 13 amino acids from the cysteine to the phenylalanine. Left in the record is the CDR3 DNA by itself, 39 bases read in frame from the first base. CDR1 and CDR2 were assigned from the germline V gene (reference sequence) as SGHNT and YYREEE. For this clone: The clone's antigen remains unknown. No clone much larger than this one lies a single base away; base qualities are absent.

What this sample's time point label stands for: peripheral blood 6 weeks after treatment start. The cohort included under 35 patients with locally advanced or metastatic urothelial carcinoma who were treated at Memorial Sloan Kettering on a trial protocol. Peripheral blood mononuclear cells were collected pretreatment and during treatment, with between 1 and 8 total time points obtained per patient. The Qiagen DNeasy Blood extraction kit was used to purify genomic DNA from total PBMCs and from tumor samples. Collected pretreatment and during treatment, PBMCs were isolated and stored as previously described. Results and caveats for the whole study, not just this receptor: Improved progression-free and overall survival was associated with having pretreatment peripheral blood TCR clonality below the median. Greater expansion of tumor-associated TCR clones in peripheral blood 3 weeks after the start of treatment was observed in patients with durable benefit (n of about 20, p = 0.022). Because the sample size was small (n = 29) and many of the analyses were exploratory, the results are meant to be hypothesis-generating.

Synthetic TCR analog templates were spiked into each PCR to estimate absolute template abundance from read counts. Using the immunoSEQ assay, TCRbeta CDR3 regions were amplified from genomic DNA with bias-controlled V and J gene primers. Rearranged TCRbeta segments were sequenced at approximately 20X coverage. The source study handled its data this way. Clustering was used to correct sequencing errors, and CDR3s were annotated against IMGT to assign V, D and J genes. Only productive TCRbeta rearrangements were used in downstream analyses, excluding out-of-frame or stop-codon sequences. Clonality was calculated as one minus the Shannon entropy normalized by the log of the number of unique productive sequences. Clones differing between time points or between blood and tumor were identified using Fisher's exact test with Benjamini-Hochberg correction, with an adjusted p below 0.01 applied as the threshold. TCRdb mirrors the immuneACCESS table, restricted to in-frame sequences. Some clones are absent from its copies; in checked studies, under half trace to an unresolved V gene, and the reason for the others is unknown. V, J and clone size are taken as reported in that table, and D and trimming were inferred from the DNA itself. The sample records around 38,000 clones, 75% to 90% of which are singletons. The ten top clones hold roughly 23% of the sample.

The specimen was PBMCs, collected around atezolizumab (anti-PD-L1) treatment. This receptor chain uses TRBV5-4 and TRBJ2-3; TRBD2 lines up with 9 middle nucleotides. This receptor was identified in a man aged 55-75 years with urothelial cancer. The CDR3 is CASSLREGSTQYF. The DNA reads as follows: TGTGCCAGCTCCCTGCGGGAGGGGAGTACGCAGTATTTT.